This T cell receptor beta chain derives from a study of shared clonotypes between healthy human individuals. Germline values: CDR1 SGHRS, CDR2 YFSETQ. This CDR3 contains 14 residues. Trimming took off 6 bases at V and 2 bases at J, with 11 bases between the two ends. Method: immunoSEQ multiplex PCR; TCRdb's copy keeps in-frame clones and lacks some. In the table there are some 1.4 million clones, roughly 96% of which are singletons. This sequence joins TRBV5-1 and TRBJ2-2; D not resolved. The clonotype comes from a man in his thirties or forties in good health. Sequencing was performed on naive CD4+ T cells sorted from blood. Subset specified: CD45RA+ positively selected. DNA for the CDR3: TGCGCCAGCAAGAACTGGGGAAACACCGGGGAGCTGTTTTTT. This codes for CASKNWGNTGELFF. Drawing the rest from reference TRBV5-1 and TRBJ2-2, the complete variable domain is KAGVTQTPRYLIKTRGQQVTLSCSPISGHRSVSWYQQTPGQGLQFLFEYFSETQRNKGNFPGRFSGRQFSNSRSEMNVSTLELGDSALYLCASKNWGNTGELFFGEGSRLTVL.